This section outlines one T cell receptor (beta chain) sequence together with its context. Its antigen is not identified. These data come from a study of cytomegalovirus exposure and HLA in healthy donors. Study overall: A subsequent analysis reported that the 110 or so validation repertoires were produced on the same platform that had also been used for the roughly 670 first-cohort repertoires. Study-level points and caveats: Using the classifier, cytomegalovirus status was reportedly diagnosed with high specificity and sensitivity. Most TCR sequences were uncommon, yet certain public TCRs appeared in many donors. Cytomegalovirus association was assigned to approximately 180 TCR beta chains.

V was clipped by 3 bases and J by 9 bases, with 18 bases between them. Germline V gene data show CDR1 as SGHTA and CDR2 as FQGNSA. The CDR3 has 15 residues. Only in-frame clones appear in the TCRdb table, and some are missing; sequencing was by immunoSEQ multiplex PCR. The sample lists about 160,000 clones, around 90% occurring once. The V and J genes are TRBV7-2 and TRBJ2-1; perhaps TRBD2 as D (6 bases). Sequenced sample: PBMCs. This clonotype was obtained from a woman aged 18-29 years in good health and CMV-seropositive. Written as DNA, the CDR3 is TGTGCCAGCAGCTTGGCCTCGGGAGAACGGAGTGAGCAGTTCTTC. It is translated as CASSLASGERSEQFF.